Here is one T cell receptor (beta chain) with its context. TCRdb re-analysed the RT-PCR reads in MiXCR, keeping a single row per CDR3 protein. The sample records about 960,000 distinct CDR3 sequences, under 20% being singletons. The sample belongs to a study of patients and donors after allogeneic stem cell transplantation. Germline V gives CDR1 DFQATT, CDR2 SNEGSKA (reference sequence). Unmatched junction bases numbered 11, after V lost 5 bases and J lost 1 base. The CDR3 sequence is 16 residues long. The sample was blood, either unsorted or a sorted T cell fraction (not recorded which). The TCR sequence derives from a human donor who was either an allogeneic HSCT recipient or a stem cell or donor lymphocyte infusion donor (not recorded which). It is not recorded whose cells these are; they may come from a transplant donor. V usage is TRBV20-1 and J usage is TRBJ2-7; the match to TRBD2 covers 10 bases. CDR3 sequence: CSAYRTPGLASYEQYF. The CDR3 nucleotides are TGCAGTGCTTACAGAACCCCGGGACTAGCGTCCTACGAGCAGTACTTC.